This T cell receptor (beta chain) comes out of a study of Graves' ophthalmopathy and Graves' hyperthyroidism (dated by TCRdb to about 2018). A note on the overall study: Peripheral blood was collected before any treatment was given, at the time of initial diagnosis. TCR beta repertoire signatures were used to distinguish Graves' ophthalmopathy from Graves' hyperthyroidism and to predict progression to ophthalmopathy. In total, 135 blood samples were TCR-sequenced: under 45 ophthalmopathy, under 80 hyperthyroidism and about 17 hyperthyroidism-to-ophthalmopathy patients. To explore V-J signatures that separate ophthalmopathy from hyperthyroidism, a discovery set of approximately 100 patients was enrolled, consisting of 40 to 45 with ophthalmopathy and roughly 57 with stable hyperthyroidism. An independent validation cohort was composed of some 18 hyperthyroidism patients and 17 patients who later progressed from hyperthyroidism to ophthalmopathy. T-cell repertoires of thyroid tissue and blood were compared in six hyperthyroidism patients. Following sample collection, hyperthyroidism patients were given methimazole at a starting dose of 30 mg daily, and ophthalmopathy patients were given high-dose intravenous methylprednisolone. For training and testing, the roughly 93 patients in the discovery cohort were randomly divided in a 7:3 ratio. The study at large found these results: Sample size was not predetermined statistically, and investigators were not blinded to group allocation. Among expanded thyroid clonotypes with frequency above 0.001, most also showed up in blood, which suggests that blood repertoires may reflect the thyroid immune response. In validation, the model predicted ophthalmopathy progression with more than 70% sensitivity and approximately 75% specificity; around twelve predicted patients were CT-confirmed with GO in a median of about 6.1 months. The 13-signature model separated ophthalmopathy from stable hyperthyroidism with about 86% sensitivity and just under 84% specificity in cross-validation, and 80%/75% in the test set.

Inclusive of the bounding cysteine and phenylalanine, the CDR3 is 13 residues long. This entry keeps only the CDR3 DNA: 39 bases, framed from base 1. At the junction V is shortened by 3 bases and J by 5 bases, with 10 bases in between. TCR beta CDR3 regions were amplified from RNA transcripts for repertoire sequencing. HTBI primers and the Qiagen OneStep RT-PCR kit were used in a first-round RT-PCR, which was followed by a second-round multiplex PCR, size selection and purification. Sequencing of the libraries was carried out on an Illumina HiSeq2000 in paired-end mode with 100 bp reads. The authors' analysis ran thus. Reads were processed with SOAPnuke, discarding reads with adapters, uncalled bases, mean Phred below 15, or no exact constant-primer or identifier match. COPE v1.2.5 was used to merge high-quality paired reads. Each unique nucleotide sequence was treated as a clonotype, and MiTCR v1.1 was used to align the clonotypes to the IMGT TRB V, D and J references. Only V-J combinations with frequency above 0.0001 were analysed, covering about 99% of repertoires. For each V-J combination, a TCR clonal expansion and chaos score was defined as the ratio of F50 clonal expansion to chaos observed in the TCRdist matrix. Welch's t-statistics and random forest were used to reduce features to 13 V-J combinations, which were fed into a naive Bayes classifier. The Morisita-Horn index was used to measure how similar the thyroid and blood repertoires were. TCRdb took the public reads, trimmed them with fastp at Q25, ran MiXCR for clone calling and kept in-frame beta chains. For every CDR3 protein sequence, its rows merge into one entry that carries the most common genes and DNA. TCRdb assigned the V and J calls; the authors' analysis was not used. The sample contains just over 600,000 distinct CDR3 sequences, 22% of them found a single time. Approximately 6.5% of the sample comes from the top ten.

Hyperthyroidism was defined as stable when no progression to ophthalmopathy occurred within 18 months of follow-up. Hyperthyroidism patients were newly diagnosed, with disease duration under 2 months, and aged 18 to 65 years. Patients with other autoimmune diseases, uncontrolled infections, pregnancy or lactation were excluded. Diagnosis was based on clinical symptoms, serum thyroxine, TRAb, thyroid ultrasound and orbital computed tomography. Using Ficoll-Paque density gradient centrifugation, PBMCs were isolated from less than 13 ml of fresh peripheral blood. Total RNA was extracted with Trizol reagent and quality-checked on an Agilent 2100 Bioanalyzer. On this clonotype itself: This clone's antigen is unknown. There are no base qualities to consult, and no much larger clone falls within one base.

The chain joins TRBV12-3 or TRBV12-4 to TRBJ1-1; the D gene is not confidently resolved. The sequence came from a woman between 18 and 30 years old with stable Graves' hyperthyroidism. Some clones in this sample may be carry-over from other donors' samples. Donor details come from another sample of the same person, matched by shared clones. The specimen was peripheral blood. The bases are TGTGCCAGCAGTTTGGGTTGGAGAACTGAAGCTTTCTTT. The resulting protein is CASSLGWRTEAFF.